This TCR beta chain appears in the sequencing data of a study of blood T cell repertoires in COVID-19. Deletions cut 2 bases from V and 4 bases from J, with 11 bases between. Germline values: CDR1 LNHDA, CDR2 SQIVND (reference sequence). The CDR3 has 14 residues. Study processing details: Estimates of nucleated cell counts were drawn from the amplification of reference gene primers. Libraries were prepared by immunoSEQ multiplex PCR; TCRdb keeps only in-frame clonotypes and omits some of them. V and J calls and clone size are those listed in that table; D and trimming were worked out from the DNA. Of 120,000 or so clones listed, approximately 87% are singletons.

V is TRBV19 and J is TRBJ1-1; weak D call: TRBD1 (5 bases). The sequencing sample was made of peripheral blood. This TCR was recovered from a man aged 65 to 85 who had recovered from COVID-19. The DNA of the CDR3 is TGTGCCAGTAGTATATTTTCGGGGGTCACTGAAGCTTTCTTT. Its protein product is CASSIFSGVTEAFF.